Presented here are 21 T cell receptor beta chains from one specimen sequenced in a study of T cell responses to AZD1222 COVID-19 vaccine. Assay used: immunoSEQ multiplex PCR; TCRdb lists only in-frame clones, some missing. The table includes nearly 35,000 clones, approximately 86% detected once. Sequencing was performed on peripheral blood, taken on day 0 of AZD1222 vaccination. The receptors were gathered from an adult in good health.

In its sample, this clone was seen once. The rearrangement links TRBV29-1 to TRBJ1-1, with 8 positions matching TRBD1. Trimming at V came to 6 bases and at J to 5 bases, leaving 8 bases not matched to a gene. The germline V gene has CDR1 SQVTM and CDR2 ANQGSEA. The CDR3 sequence is 13 residues long. The CDR3 DNA reads TGCAGCGTCCGACAGGGGTCGGTGACTGAAGCTTTCTTT. Translation: CSVRQGSVTEAFF.

The chain has TRBV7-2 and TRBJ2-4; D remains ambiguous. There are 14 residues in the CDR3. Germline V gene lookup returns CDR1 SGHTA and CDR2 FQGNSA. The V end lost 2 bases, the J end lost 8 bases, and 13 bases lay between the germline ends. CDR3 sequence reads: CASSLLGFEDIQYF. The CDR3 DNA follows: TGTGCCAGCAGCTTATTAGGGTTTGAGGACATTCAGTACTTC.

The chain carries TRBV11-3 and TRBJ1-1, with D unclear. The V gene lost 5 bases and the J gene lost 4 bases, with 11 bases spanning the gap. Per germline, CDR1 SGHNT and CDR2 YENEEA. The CDR3 loop spans 13 amino acids. The CDR3 sequence: CASSPRLGTEAFF. The CDR3 coding sequence is TGTGCCAGCAGCCCCAGATTGGGCACTGAAGCTTTCTTT. Full variable domain (missing parts from reference TRBV11-3 and TRBJ1-1): EAGVVQSPRYKIIEKKQPVAFWCNPISGHNTLYWYLQNLGQGPELLIRYENEEAVDDSQLPKDRFSAERLKGVDSTLKIQPAELGDSAVYLCASSPRLGTEAFFGQGTRLTVV.

The chain recombines TRBV5-5 with TRBJ2-2; D may correspond to TRBD1 or TRBD2 (6 bases each). Trimming took off 4 bases at V and 6 bases at J, with 13 bases between the two ends. Germline assignment: CDR1 SGHKS and CDR2 YYEKEE (reference sequence). The CDR3 sequence is 14 residues long. CDR3 residues: CASSGTGTSGELFF. CDR3 in DNA: TGTGCCAGCAGCGGTACAGGGACTTCCGGGGAGCTGTTTTTT. Full variable domain (remainder filled in from reference TRBV5-5 and TRBJ2-2): DAGVTQSPTHLIKTRGQQVTLRCSPISGHKSVSWYQQVLGQGPQFIFQYYEKEERGRGNFPDRFSARQFPNYSSELNVNALLLGDSALYLCASSGTGTSGELFFGEGSRLTVL.

The chain has TRBV2 and TRBJ1-5, with D possibly matching TRBD1 (5 bases). The CDR3 runs to 13 residues. Germline V CDR1 and CDR2: SNHLY, FYNNEI. V lost 7 bases, J lost 3 bases, and 10 bases lay in between. CDR3 sequence reads: CASTWGDNQPQHF. CDR3 in DNA: TGTGCCAGCACCTGGGGCGACAATCAGCCCCAGCATTTT.

The gene calls are TRBV3-1 (or the pseudogene TRBV3-2) and TRBJ1-2; 7 nucleotides agree with TRBD1. V lost 1 base, J lost 8 bases, and 4 bases stayed unmatched. Per the germline V gene, CDR1 is LGHDT and CDR2 is YNNKEL (reference sequence). The CDR3 is made up of 13 amino acids. The CDR3 DNA is TGTGCCAGCAGCCAAGGACAGGGACAAGGCTACACCTTC. This gives the protein CASSQGQGQGYTF.

This chain uses TRBV4-2 with TRBJ2-7, with TRBD2 matching over 7 bases. This CDR3 has 15 amino acids. Trimming took 0 bases from V and 4 from J; bases not matched to a gene: 6. Per the germline V gene, CDR1 is LGHNA and CDR2 is YNFKEQ. CDR3 in amino acids: CASSQEWGRVYEQYF. DNA for the CDR3: TGTGCCAGCAGCCAAGAGTGGGGGAGGGTTTACGAGCAGTACTTC.

The rearrangement joins TRBV30 to TRBJ1-6; TRBD1 is a possible D gene (5 bases). Between the trimmed V and J ends, which lost 0 bases and 7 bases, there was a span of 13 bases. The germline V gene encodes CDR1 GTSNPN and CDR2 SVGIG (reference sequence). The CDR3 is made up of 15 amino acids. The CDR3 bases are TGTGCCTGGAGTGTAAGGACAACGTCCAATTCACCCCTCCACTTT. Its protein product is CAWSVRTTSNSPLHF.

The chain combines TRBV5-1 with TRBJ1-1; 9 bases fit TRBD1. CDR3 length: 14 amino acids. The germline gives CDR1 SGHRS, CDR2 YFSETQ. Trimming cost V 4 bases and J 5 bases; bases outside gene matches: 6. CDR3 sequence: CASSPGDRETEAFF. The CDR3 DNA reads TGCGCCAGCAGCCCCGGGGACAGGGAGACTGAAGCTTTCTTT.

V and J are TRBV27 and TRBJ1-1; TRBD1 is a possible D gene (5 bases). The CDR3 contains 13 residues. Deletions cut 7 bases from V and 7 bases from J, with 16 bases between. Germline values: CDR1 MNHEY, CDR2 SMNVEV (reference sequence). The DNA for the CDR3 is TGTGCCAGCAAAGAGGATCCGGGGGGTGAAGCTTTCTTT. Translation: CASKEDPGGEAFF.

The genes are TRBV27 and TRBJ2-1; TRBD2 matches at 9 bases. CDR3 length equals 15 residues. Unmatched junction bases numbered 7, after V lost 3 bases and J lost 7 bases. Per germline, CDR1 MNHEY and CDR2 SMNVEV (reference sequence). The CDR3: CASSFPAGGLNEQFF. The CDR3 DNA is TGTGCCAGCAGTTTCCCAGCGGGAGGCTTAAATGAGCAGTTCTTC.

V usage is TRBV19 and J usage is TRBJ1-2; a weak D match, TRBD1 (6 bases). Germline CDR1 LNHDA, CDR2 SQIVND (reference sequence). The CDR3 runs 16 residues. The V end was cut by 9 bases, the J end by 0 bases, with 20 bases between. CDR3 in amino acids: CASTPQQGIANYGYTF. As DNA, the CDR3 is TGTGCCAGCACGCCCCAGCAGGGGATAGCTAACTATGGCTACACCTTC.

The count of this clone is one. This chain uses TRBV28 with TRBJ1-5; D remains ambiguous. Germline V gene lookup returns CDR1 MDHEN and CDR2 SYDVKM. The CDR3 length is 13 residues. The V gene lost 6 bases and the J gene lost 4 bases, with 10 bases spanning the gap. CDR3 residues: CASRPGLNQPQHF. The CDR3 coding sequence is TGTGCCAGCAGGCCGGGGTTGAATCAGCCCCAGCATTTT.

The chain links TRBV27 to TRBJ1-1, with a possible D match to TRBD1 (5 bases). V lost 5 bases to trimming and J lost 4 bases, with 17 bases between them. The CDR3 sequence is 15 residues long. Germline-derived CDR1 and CDR2 are MNHEY and SMNVEV (reference sequence). The CDR3 region is CASSPYGGGSTEAFF. The DNA for the CDR3 is TGTGCCAGCAGTCCCTACGGGGGGGGGAGCACTGAAGCTTTCTTT.

The chain recombines TRBV11-2 with TRBJ1-3, with a weak D call TRBD1 (5 bases). Trimming shortened V by 3 bases and J by 0 bases, and 12 bases separated the two germline ends. Germline V lookup: CDR1 SGHAT, CDR2 FQNNGV. CDR3 size: 16 residues. The CDR3 bases are TGTGCCAGCAGCTTGGGCAGGGTCTCCTCTGGAAACACCATATATTTT. Amino acid sequence: CASSLGRVSSGNTIYF.

The gene calls are TRBV3-1 (or the pseudogene TRBV3-2) and TRBJ2-7; no clear D. V was clipped by 4 bases and J by 5 bases, with 9 bases between them. Germline assignment: CDR1 LGHDT and CDR2 YNNKEL (reference sequence). This CDR3 spans 12 amino acids. The CDR3 loop reads CASSPDAHEQYF. CDR3 bases: TGTGCCAGCAGCCCTGATGCCCACGAGCAGTACTTC.

The rearrangement joins TRBV6-2 or TRBV6-3 to TRBJ1-6; D unresolved. Germline V lookup: CDR1 MNHEY, CDR2 SVGEGT. The CDR3 length is 16 residues. V shed 2 bases and J shed 0 bases, with 8 bases lying between them. The CDR3: CASSYGSSSYNSPLHF. Here the CDR3 DNA reads TGTGCCAGCAGTTACGGGTCGAGCTCCTATAATTCACCCCTCCACTTT.

This chain joins TRBV28 and TRBJ1-2, with unresolved D. Trimming left V 5 bases short and J 5 bases short, with 9 bases between. The length of the CDR3 is 12 residues. Germline-derived CDR1 and CDR2 are MDHEN and SYDVKM. CDR3 DNA: TGTGCCAGCAGTCTAAATCAGTATGGCTACACCTTC. Translating it yields CASSLNQYGYTF.

The CDR3 DNA is TGTGCCAGCAGCACGGGGGAGGGGGAGACCCAGTACTTC. Translating it yields CASSTGEGETQYF. The chain joins TRBV11-1 to TRBJ2-5, with 7 bases aligning to TRBD2. The CDR3 is 13 residues long. CDR1 and CDR2 from the germline V gene are SGHAT and FQDESV (reference sequence). The junction had 5 bases not matched to a gene; V was cut back by 5 bases and J by 5 bases. Complete variable domain (other parts from reference TRBV11-1 and TRBJ2-5): EAEVAQSPRYKITEKSQAVAFWCDPISGHATLYWYRQILGQGPELLVQFQDESVVDDSQLPKDRFSAERLKGVDSTLKIQPAELGDSAMYLCASSTGEGETQYFGPGTRLLVL.

The chain couples TRBV6-2 or TRBV6-3 to TRBJ2-5; D ambiguous. This CDR3 comprises 13 residues. The V gene lost 2 bases and the J gene lost 4 bases, with 8 bases spanning the gap. Germline CDR1 is MNHEY and CDR2 is SVGEGT. The CDR3 DNA sequence: TGTGCCAGCAGTTACCAGGAGTTAGAGACCCAGTACTTC. Its translation is CASSYQELETQYF.

The chain has TRBV2 and TRBJ1-1, with D possibly being TRBD1 (6 bases). The CDR3 consists of 13 residues. Germline CDR1 is SNHLY and CDR2 is FYNNEI. V was trimmed by 8 bases and J by 1 base, leaving 11 bases between them. The CDR3 bases are TGTGCCAGCGCCCGGACAGCGAACACTGAAGCTTTCTTT. Its translation: CASARTANTEAFF.